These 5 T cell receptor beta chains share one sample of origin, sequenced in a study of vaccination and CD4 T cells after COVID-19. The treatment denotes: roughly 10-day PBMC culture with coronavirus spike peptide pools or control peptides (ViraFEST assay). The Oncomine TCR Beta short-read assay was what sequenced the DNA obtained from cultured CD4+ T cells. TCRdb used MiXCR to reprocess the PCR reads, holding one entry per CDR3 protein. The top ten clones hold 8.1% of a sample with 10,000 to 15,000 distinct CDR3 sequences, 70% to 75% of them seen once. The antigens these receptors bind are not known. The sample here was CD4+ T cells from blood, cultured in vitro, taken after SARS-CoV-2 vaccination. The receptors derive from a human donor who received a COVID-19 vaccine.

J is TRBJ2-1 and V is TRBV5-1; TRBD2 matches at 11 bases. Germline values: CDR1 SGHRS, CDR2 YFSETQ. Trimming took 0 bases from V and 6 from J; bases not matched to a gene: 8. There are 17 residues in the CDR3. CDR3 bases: TGCGCCAGCAGCTTGGACTTTAGCGGGGGGGCTCTCAATGAGCAGTTCTTC. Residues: CASSLDFSGGALNEQFF. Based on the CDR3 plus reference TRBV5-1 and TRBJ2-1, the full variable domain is KAGVTQTPRYLIKTRGQQVTLSCSPISGHRSVSWYQQTPGQGLQFLFEYFSETQRNKGNFPGRFSGRQFSNSRSEMNVSTLELGDSALYLCASSLDFSGGALNEQFFGPGTRLTVL.

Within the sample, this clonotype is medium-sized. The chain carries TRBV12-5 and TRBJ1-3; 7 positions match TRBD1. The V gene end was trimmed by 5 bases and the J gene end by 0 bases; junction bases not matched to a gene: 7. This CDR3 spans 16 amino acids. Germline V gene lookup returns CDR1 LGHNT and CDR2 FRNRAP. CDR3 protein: CASGPPGQHSGNTIYF. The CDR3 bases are TGTGCTAGTGGTCCGCCGGGACAGCACTCTGGAAACACCATATATTTT.

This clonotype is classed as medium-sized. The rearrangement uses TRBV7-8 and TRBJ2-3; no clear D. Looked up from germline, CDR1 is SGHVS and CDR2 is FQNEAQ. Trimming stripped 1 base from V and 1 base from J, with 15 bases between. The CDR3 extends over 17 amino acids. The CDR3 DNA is TGTGCCAGCAGCTTAGTGTCGGGTTTTTATGGCACAGATACGCAGTATTTT. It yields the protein CASSLVSGFYGTDTQYF.

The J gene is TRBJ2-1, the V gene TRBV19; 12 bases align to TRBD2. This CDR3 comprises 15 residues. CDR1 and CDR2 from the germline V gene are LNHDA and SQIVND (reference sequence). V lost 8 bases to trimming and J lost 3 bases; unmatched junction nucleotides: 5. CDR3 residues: CASGTSGGYYNEQFF. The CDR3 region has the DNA TGTGCCAGTGGAACTAGCGGGGGGTACTACAATGAGCAGTTCTTC. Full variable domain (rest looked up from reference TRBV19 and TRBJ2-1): DGGITQSPKYLFRKEGQNVTLSCEQNLNHDAMYWYRQDPGQGLRLIYYSQIVNDFQKGDIAEGYSVSREKKESFPLTVTSAQKNPTAFYLCASGTSGGYYNEQFFGPGTRLTVL.

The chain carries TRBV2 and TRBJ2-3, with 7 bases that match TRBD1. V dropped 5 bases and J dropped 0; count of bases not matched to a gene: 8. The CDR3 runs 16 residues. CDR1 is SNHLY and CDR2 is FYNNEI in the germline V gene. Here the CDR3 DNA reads TGTGCCAGCAGTCCCCAGGGGGTAGGAAGCACAGATACGCAGTATTTT. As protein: CASSPQGVGSTDTQYF. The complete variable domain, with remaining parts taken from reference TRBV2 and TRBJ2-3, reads EPEVTQTPSHQVTQMGQEVILRCVPISNHLYFYWYRQILGQKVEFLVSFYNNEISEKSEIFDDQFSVERPDGSNFTLKIRSTKLEDSAMYFCASSPQGVGSTDTQYFGPGTRLTVL.